The 15 T cell receptor beta chains reported below all come from one sample, sequenced in a study of blood T cell repertoires in COVID-19. Sequenced by immunoSEQ multiplex PCR; TCRdb stores in-frame clones only, minus some. Of roughly 130,000 clones listed, about 80% are singletons. The sequenced sample was peripheral blood. The receptors here all came from a woman aged 50 to 60 with acute or convalescent COVID-19.

The chain carries TRBV18 and TRBJ2-7; D might be TRBD2 (6 bases). This CDR3 is built from 13 residues. Per germline, CDR1 KGHSH and CDR2 LQKENI. V lost 6 bases and J lost 3, with 12 bases in between. For the CDR3, the DNA is TGTGCCAGCTCGCGGGACCAGAACTACGAGCAGTACTTC. Its protein product is CASSRDQNYEQYF.

The chain carries TRBV5-1 and TRBJ2-5; the D gene is possibly TRBD1 (6 bases). Looked up from germline, CDR1 is SGHRS and CDR2 is YFSETQ. This CDR3 is built from 15 residues. V dropped 3 bases and J dropped 4 bases, with 16 bases sitting between them. The DNA for the CDR3 is TGCGCCAGCAGCTCCGGCGACAGGAACATAGAGACCCAGTACTTC. Translating it yields CASSSGDRNIETQYF.

This chain uses TRBV19 with TRBJ1-4; unclear D gene. Trimming took 5 bases from V and 6 from J, leaving 4 bases between them. CDR1 is LNHDA and CDR2 is SQIVND in the germline V gene (reference sequence). The CDR3 sequence is 11 residues long. CDR3 protein: CASSQYEKLFF. Written as DNA, the CDR3 is TGTGCCAGTAGTCAATATGAAAAACTGTTTTTT.

The rearrangement uses TRBV3-1 (or the pseudogene TRBV3-2) and TRBJ2-6, with a possible D match to TRBD1 (6 bases). CDR3 length: 15 residues. V gave up 4 bases and J gave up 8 bases, with 15 bases separating them. Germline loops: CDR1 LGHDT, CDR2 YNNKEL (reference sequence). The CDR3: CASSPPQGISNVLTF. CDR3 DNA: TGTGCCAGCAGCCCACCGCAGGGGATATCCAACGTCCTGACTTTC.

The chain recombines TRBV5-1 with TRBJ1-2; the D is unclear. Germline loops: CDR1 SGHRS, CDR2 YFSETQ. V lost 0 bases to trimming and J lost 4 bases, with 10 bases between them. The CDR3 covers 14 residues. CDR3 DNA: TGCGCCAGCAGCTTGGCCGCAGACTTCTATGGCTACACCTTC. This gives the protein CASSLAADFYGYTF. The full variable domain, completed using reference TRBV5-1 and TRBJ1-2, is KAGVTQTPRYLIKTRGQQVTLSCSPISGHRSVSWYQQTPGQGLQFLFEYFSETQRNKGNFPGRFSGRQFSNSRSEMNVSTLELGDSALYLCASSLAADFYGYTFGSGTRLTVV.

This clone was seen repeatedly, ten times or more. This chain joins TRBV9 and TRBJ1-5; D unclear. V was trimmed by 2 bases and J by 3 bases, leaving 9 bases between them. The length of the CDR3 is 14 residues. CDR1 SGDLS and CDR2 YYNGEE come from the germline V gene. The CDR3 region is CASSVTQTNQPQHF. CDR3 bases: TGTGCCAGCAGCGTGACACAGACCAATCAGCCCCAGCATTTT.

The rearrangement links TRBV28 to TRBJ1-2; a weak D match, TRBD1 (6 bases). Deletions cut 4 bases from V and 4 bases from J, with 28 bases between. The germline gives CDR1 MDHEN, CDR2 SYDVKM. The CDR3 sequence is 19 residues long. CDR3 bases: TGTGCCAGCAGTTCAAGACCCCGAGGACAGCCCTCAGGGAGCTATGGCTACACCTTC. Residues: CASSSRPRGQPSGSYGYTF.

CDR3 region: CASSRTSGGTITDTQYF. The CDR3 nucleotides read TGTGCCAGCAGCCGGACTAGCGGGGGGACCATCACAGATACGCAGTATTTT. V usage is TRBV3-1 (or the pseudogene TRBV3-2) and J usage is TRBJ2-3; TRBD2 aligns across 14 bases. J lost 2 bases, V lost 4 bases, and 5 bases had no gene match. The CDR3 is 17 residues long. CDR1 is LGHDT and CDR2 is YNNKEL in the germline V gene (reference sequence).

V gene TRBV19 combines with J gene TRBJ1-5; 7 bases are a match to TRBD1. The CDR3 spans 15 residues. Germline loops: CDR1 LNHDA, CDR2 SQIVND (reference sequence). Trimming took 3 bases from V and 7 from J; bases not matched to a gene: 9. Written as DNA, the CDR3 is TGTGCCAGTAGTATTCGTCCAGGGGGAAGACAGCCCCAGCATTTT. This translates into CASSIRPGGRQPQHF.

The CDR3 bases are TGTGCCAGCAAAGTAGCGGGGGGGCCGCGGGAGCAGTACTTC. This codes for CASKVAGGPREQYF. The V gene is TRBV6-5, the J gene TRBJ2-7; 11 bases are shared with TRBD2. Germline assignment: CDR1 MNHEY and CDR2 SVGAGI. The CDR3 spans 14 residues. With V trimmed by 7 bases and J by 7 bases, 9 bases remained unmatched.

The chain links TRBV9 to TRBJ2-7; 7 positions match TRBD2. In germline, CDR1 is SGDLS, CDR2 YYNGEE. This CDR3 has 14 amino acids. V lost 0 bases and J lost 5; bases outside the gene matches: 5. CDR3 protein: CASSVVGGSDEQYF. The DNA for the CDR3 is TGTGCCAGCAGCGTAGTGGGAGGGTCTGACGAGCAGTACTTC.

The chain employs TRBV27 and TRBJ2-3; 7 nucleotides align to TRBD1. The CDR3 runs 15 residues. Trimming removed 5 bases from V and 6 bases from J; junction bases left unmatched: 11. Germline lookup yields CDR1 MNHEY and CDR2 SMNVEV (reference sequence). The CDR3 protein is CASSPPKGAGDTQYF. CDR3 DNA sequence: TGTGCCAGCAGTCCCCCTAAGGGGGCTGGGGATACGCAGTATTTT.

The V call is TRBV7-2, the J call TRBJ1-4; 10 nucleotides match TRBD1. The CDR3 covers 17 residues. V gave up 0 bases and J gave up 12 bases; unmatched junction bases: 13. Per the germline V gene, CDR1 is SGHTA and CDR2 is FQGNSA. The CDR3 loop reads CASSLAGPGQGKMELFF. CDR3 DNA: TGTGCCAGCAGCTTAGCGGGGCCGGGACAGGGGAAAATGGAACTGTTTTTT.

This clone was recorded a few times. The chain has TRBV18 and TRBJ2-1, with TRBD2 matching 8 bases. The J segment lost 8 bases and the V segment lost 1 base, leaving 10 bases of the junction unmatched. Germline V lookup: CDR1 KGHSH, CDR2 LQKENI. The length of the CDR3 is 16 residues. DNA of the CDR3: TGTGCCAGCTCACCACAGAATAGCGGGGCCGGTCATGAGCAGTTCTTC. Translated: CASSPQNSGAGHEQFF.

The table lists this clone with a count of one. The rearrangement joins TRBV5-6 to TRBJ2-7; no clear D. V shed 6 bases and J shed 0 bases, with 16 bases lying between them. Germline V gene lookup returns CDR1 SGHDT and CDR2 YYEEEE. The CDR3 spans 15 residues. The CDR3 coding sequence is TGTGCCAGCACCAAGGTAGAGCGAACCTCCTACGAGCAGTACTTC. Translation: CASTKVERTSYEQYF.